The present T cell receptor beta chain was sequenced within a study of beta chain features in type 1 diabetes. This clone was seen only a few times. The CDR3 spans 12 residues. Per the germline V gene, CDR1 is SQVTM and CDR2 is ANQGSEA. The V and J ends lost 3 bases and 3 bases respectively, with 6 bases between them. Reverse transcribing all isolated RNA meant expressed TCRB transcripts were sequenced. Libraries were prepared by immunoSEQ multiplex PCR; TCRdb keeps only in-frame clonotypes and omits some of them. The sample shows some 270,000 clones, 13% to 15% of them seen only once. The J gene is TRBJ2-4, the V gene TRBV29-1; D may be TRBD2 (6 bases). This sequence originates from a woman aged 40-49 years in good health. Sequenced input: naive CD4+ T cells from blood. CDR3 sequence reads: CSVEGGKNIQYF. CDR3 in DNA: TGCAGCGTTGAGGGGGGCAAAAACATTCAGTACTTC.